Shown below are 28 T cell receptor beta chains from a single sample sequenced in a study of shared clonotypes between healthy human individuals. CD45RO negativity and positive selection for CCR7 defined naive CD8 cells, a population that excluded terminally differentiated effector memory CD45RA+ cells. Some clones are missing from TCRdb's copy, which holds only in-frame ones; the method was immunoSEQ multiplex PCR. Seen here are hundreds of thousands of clones, roughly 95% observed once, and the top ten hold about 0.11%. The material sequenced was naive CD8+ T cells sorted from blood. Source of these receptors: a woman aged 25 to 45 in good health.

The chain recombines TRBV19 with TRBJ2-3; TRBD1 aligns across 9 bases. The junction had 8 bases not matched to a gene; V was cut back by 5 bases and J by 2 bases. The CDR3 runs to 16 residues. Germline V CDR1 and CDR2: LNHDA, SQIVND (reference sequence). The CDR3 region is CASSVPGQGYTDTQYF. DNA of the CDR3: TGTGCCAGTAGTGTCCCGGGACAGGGCTACACAGATACGCAGTATTTT.

A word on this clone: Within the sample, other DNA sequences also encode this same CDR3. The CDR3: CASSLGTGYEQYF. The CDR3 DNA reads TGCGCCAGCAGCCTAGGGACAGGCTACGAGCAGTACTTC. The J gene is TRBJ2-7, the V gene TRBV5-1; TRBD1 agrees at 8 bases. The CDR3 spans 13 residues. V was pared by 4 bases and J by 3 bases, with 3 bases of the junction left unmatched. Germline V gene lookup returns CDR1 SGHRS and CDR2 YFSETQ.

The genes are TRBV11-2 and TRBJ1-3, with a tentative D call TRBD1 (6 bases). The CDR3 contains 16 residues. V shed 5 bases and J shed 2 bases, with 16 bases lying between them. From germline, CDR1 is SGHAT and CDR2 FQNNGV. In DNA form, the CDR3 reads TGTGCCAGCAGCCCTACGGGGGGCCTGGCTGGAAACACCATATATTTT. This encodes CASSPTGGLAGNTIYF. The whole variable domain, remainder taken from reference TRBV11-2 and TRBJ1-3, is EAGVAQSPRYKIIEKRQSVAFWCNPISGHATLYWYQQILGQGPKLLIQFQNNGVVDDSQLPKDRFSAERLKGVDSTLKIQPAKLEDSAVYLCASSPTGGLAGNTIYFGEGSWLTVV.

The V and J genes are TRBV6-5 and TRBJ1-1; a weak D match, TRBD1 (6 bases). Trimming cost V 0 bases and J 10 bases, with 15 bases left between them. The CDR3 consists of 14 residues. The V gene's germline CDR1 is MNHEY and CDR2 SVGAGI. DNA for the CDR3: TGTGCCAGCAGTTACTCCGGTGAGGGGGGAGCAGCTTTCTTT. It translates to CASSYSGEGGAAFF.

The V and J genes are TRBV4-1 and TRBJ1-1, with D possibly TRBD1 on 5 matching bases. Germline-derived CDR1 and CDR2 are MGHRA and YSYEKL. The CDR3 has 15 amino acids. V shed 2 bases and J shed 6 bases, with 16 bases lying between them. The CDR3 here is CASSQRQQSRPEAFF. CDR3 coding DNA: TGCGCCAGCAGCCAACGACAGCAATCTCGGCCTGAAGCTTTCTTT.

V gene TRBV9 combines with J gene TRBJ2-1, with 14 bases aligning to TRBD2. This CDR3 region has 14 residues. Germline CDR1 SGDLS, CDR2 YYNGEE. The V segment lost 9 bases and the J segment 8 bases; nucleotides outside the gene matches: 7. CDR3 loop: CATKPGLAGDEQFF. DNA of the CDR3: TGTGCCACGAAGCCGGGACTAGCGGGAGATGAGCAGTTCTTC.

The V gene is TRBV27, the J gene TRBJ1-2, with a possible D match to TRBD1 (5 bases). The CDR3 contains 14 residues. The V gene lost 5 bases and the J gene lost 4 bases, with 14 bases spanning the gap. Germline values: CDR1 MNHEY, CDR2 SMNVEV (reference sequence). CDR3 amino acids: CASSMDTGGYGYTF. CDR3 nucleotides: TGTGCCAGCAGTATGGACACAGGAGGCTATGGCTACACCTTC.

V gene TRBV19 combines with J gene TRBJ2-7, with 10 nucleotides matching TRBD1. The germline gives CDR1 LNHDA, CDR2 SQIVND (reference sequence). V shed 5 bases and J 4 bases; nucleotides not matched to a gene: 8. The CDR3 loop spans 15 amino acids. CDR3: CASSVTGTGVYEQYF. CDR3 DNA: TGTGCCAGTAGTGTAACCGGGACAGGGGTATACGAGCAGTACTTC. The entire variable domain, with the rest obtained from reference TRBV19 and TRBJ2-7, is as follows: DGGITQSPKYLFRKEGQNVTLSCEQNLNHDAMYWYRQDPGQGLRLIYYSQIVNDFQKGDIAEGYSVSREKKESFPLTVTSAQKNPTAFYLCASSVTGTGVYEQYFGPGTRLTVT.

Regarding this clone: The identical CDR3 is also encoded by other nucleotide sequences in the sample. This chain joins TRBV10-1 and TRBJ2-7, with D maybe TRBD2 (6 bases). This CDR3 is built from 14 residues. Trimming pared 2 bases from V and 5 bases from J, leaving 13 bases between. The germline gives CDR1 WNHNN, CDR2 SYGVQD (reference sequence). As DNA, the CDR3 is TGCGCCAGCAGTGAGGCGACGGGAGCGGACGAGCAGTACTTC. This codes for CASSEATGADEQYF.

This CDR3 reads CASSSAGPSGYTF. CDR3 bases: TGTGCCAGCAGCTCAGCCGGGCCATCGGGCTACACCTTC. V gene TRBV7-2 combines with J gene TRBJ1-2; D is unresolved. V was clipped by 4 bases and J by 8 bases, with 14 bases between them. This CDR3 has 13 residues. Germline assignment: CDR1 SGHTA and CDR2 FQGNSA.

This clone was detected once. The rearrangement uses TRBV5-6 and TRBJ1-2, with no clear D. The germline V gene encodes CDR1 SGHDT and CDR2 YYEEEE. The ends were cut back, 4 bases at V and 6 bases at J, with 16 bases in the middle. This CDR3 has 14 residues. The CDR3: CASSLGLEGHGYTF. The CDR3 coding sequence is TGTGCCAGCAGCCTAGGGCTGGAAGGTCATGGCTACACCTTC.

The chain recombines TRBV28 with TRBJ2-2; TRBD2 matches 9 bases. Germline CDR1 MDHEN, CDR2 SYDVKM. V trimming: 4 bases; J trimming: 2 bases; junction bases outside the gene matches: 11. This CDR3 has 18 residues. The CDR3 DNA follows: TGTGCCAGCAGTTCGAGCCCAGGAGCGGGAGGAAACACCGGGGAGCTGTTTTTT. Its translation: CASSSSPGAGGNTGELFF.

The V call is TRBV5-6, the J call TRBJ1-5; 9 bases fit TRBD1. CDR1 SGHDT and CDR2 YYEEEE come from the germline V gene. This CDR3 contains 16 residues. V lost 4 bases and J lost 1; bases outside the gene matches: 6. The CDR3 loop is CASSHQTGGSNQPQHF. Written as DNA, the CDR3 is TGTGCCAGCAGCCACCAAACAGGGGGCAGCAATCAGCCCCAGCATTTT.

The chain uses TRBV7-9 and TRBJ1-5; TRBD1 agrees at 8 bases. The length of the CDR3 is 15 residues. The V gene end was trimmed by 5 bases and the J gene end by 0 bases; junction bases not matched to a gene: 3. CDR1 is SEHNR and CDR2 is FQNEAQ in the germline V gene (reference sequence). DNA of the CDR3: TGTGCCAGCAGCCCGACAGGGGCTAGCAATCAGCCCCAGCATTTT. This gives the protein CASSPTGASNQPQHF.

The CDR3 region has the DNA TGTGCCAGCAGCGTAGCCGGAGCCGGCGGAGAGACCCAGTACTTC. It encodes CASSVAGAGGETQYF. The chain employs TRBV9 and TRBJ2-5; D remains ambiguous. The V end was cut by 0 bases, the J end by 4 bases, with 13 bases between. The germline V gene encodes CDR1 SGDLS and CDR2 YYNGEE. CDR3 length: 15 residues. The variable domain in full, completed from reference TRBV9 and TRBJ2-5, reads DSGVTQTPKHLITATGQRVTLRCSPRSGDLSVYWYQQSLDQGLQFLIQYYNGEERAKGNILERFSAQQFPDLHSELNLSSLELGDSALYFCASSVAGAGGETQYFGPGTRLLVL.

The chain uses TRBV28 and TRBJ2-1; D is perhaps TRBD1 (6 bases). The V gene's germline CDR1 is MDHEN and CDR2 SYDVKM. The length of the CDR3 is 14 residues. Between the trimmed V and J ends, which lost 7 bases and 5 bases, there was a span of 15 bases. In nucleotides, the CDR3 is TGTGCCAGCACAACTCAAGGGGGTCACAATGAGCAGTTCTTC. Translated: CASTTQGGHNEQFF.

The chain uses TRBV2 and TRBJ2-1; weak D call: TRBD2 (5 bases). The CDR3 contains 14 residues. Germline assignment: CDR1 SNHLY and CDR2 FYNNEI. V was cut by 3 bases and J by 4 bases, with 10 bases left in between. The CDR3 DNA sequence: TGTGCCAGCAGTGATGAGGGCCGATACAATGAGCAGTTCTTC. Its translation: CASSDEGRYNEQFF.

The chain recombines TRBV4-1 with TRBJ1-1, with TRBD1 as a possible D gene (5 bases). Germline V gene lookup returns CDR1 MGHRA and CDR2 YSYEKL. V gave up 5 bases and J gave up 3 bases, with 16 bases separating them. The CDR3 totals 15 residues. For the CDR3, the DNA is TGCGCCAGCAGCTCTCCCATGGCGGGGGACACTGAAGCTTTCTTT. It is translated as CASSSPMAGDTEAFF.

The chain couples TRBV28 to TRBJ1-5; D is ambiguous. Germline CDR1 MDHEN, CDR2 SYDVKM. The CDR3 has 14 amino acids. With 6 bases removed from V and 1 base from J, the gap between germline ends came to 10 bases. The CDR3 protein is CASRIYLSNQPQHF. Here the CDR3 DNA reads TGTGCCAGCAGAATATATCTAAGCAATCAGCCCCAGCATTTT.

J is TRBJ2-2 and V is TRBV10-1; 11 bases agree with TRBD2. This CDR3 region has 16 residues. Germline CDR1 reads WNHNN; CDR2 reads SYGVQD (reference sequence). The ends lost 6 bases at V and 2 bases at J; junction bases unmatched: 5. The CDR3 sequence: CASSPTSGTNTGELFF. CDR3 coding DNA: TGCGCCAGCAGCCCGACTAGCGGGACTAACACCGGGGAGCTGTTTTTT.

The genes are TRBV6-4 and TRBJ1-5, with D possibly being TRBD1 (5 bases). This CDR3 has 13 amino acids. Trimming pared 0 bases from V and 5 bases from J, leaving 5 bases between. The germline V gene has CDR1 MRHNA and CDR2 SNTAGT. The CDR3: CASSDSGDQPQHF. CDR3 bases: TGTGCCAGCAGTGACTCGGGGGATCAGCCCCAGCATTTT.

V and J are TRBV11-1 and TRBJ2-7, with 10 bases matching TRBD1. The trim removed 5 bases at V and 3 bases at J, leaving 4 bases unmatched. The CDR3 is 14 amino acids. The V gene's germline CDR1 is SGHAT and CDR2 FQDESV (reference sequence). CDR3 sequence (DNA): TGTGCCAGCAGCCCAGGACAGGGGGTCTACGAGCAGTACTTC. Translating it yields CASSPGQGVYEQYF.

The rearrangement links TRBV28 to TRBJ2-5; possibly TRBD2 for D (6 bases). Per germline, CDR1 MDHEN and CDR2 SYDVKM. V shed 5 bases and J shed 5 bases, with 21 bases lying between them. The CDR3 is 16 amino acids. CDR3 DNA sequence: TGTGCCAGCAGTCCACCGGAGAGGCGGGGCTTCGAGACCCAGTACTTC. Its protein product is CASSPPERRGFETQYF.

J is TRBJ1-5 and V is TRBV21-1. TRBV21-1 is deemed a pseudogene. This CDR3 has 10 residues. The CDR3 DNA is TGTGCCAGCAGCGGGGGGACCCAGCATTTT. Translation gives CASSGGTQHF.

The V call is TRBV28, the J call TRBJ2-7; 9 nucleotides align to TRBD2. Per the germline V gene, CDR1 is MDHEN and CDR2 is SYDVKM. The CDR3 consists of 17 residues. V was clipped by 6 bases and J by 0 bases; unmatched bases: 12. This CDR3 is CASRPVLPSGVSYEQYF. The CDR3 DNA is TGTGCCAGCAGGCCCGTTTTACCTAGCGGGGTCTCCTACGAGCAGTACTTC.

In its sample, this clone was seen once. The CDR3 nucleotides are TGTGCCAGTAGTGGCACTGGATACGAGCAGTACTTC. This gives the protein CASSGTGYEQYF. The chain links TRBV19 to TRBJ2-5; D not resolved. The last part of the DNA fits TRBJ2-7 better; the J call may be wrong. CDR1 and CDR2 from the germline V gene are LNHDA and SQIVND (reference sequence). This CDR3 has 12 residues.

The J gene is TRBJ1-5, the V gene TRBV28; 8 bases are shared with TRBD1. There are 19 residues in the CDR3. After removal of 3 bases from V and 2 bases from J, the junction contained 15 bases not matched to a gene. The germline gives CDR1 MDHEN, CDR2 SYDVKM. This CDR3 reads CASSLGDRIPRRGNQPQHF. The CDR3 DNA sequence: TGTGCCAGCAGTTTGGGGGACAGGATCCCCCGGAGAGGCAATCAGCCCCAGCATTTT.

The chain carries TRBV25-1 and TRBJ2-5; 8 bases match TRBD2. Germline V gene data show CDR1 as MGHDK and CDR2 as SYGVNS. The CDR3 consists of 11 residues. The CDR3 DNA follows: TGTGTTAGCGGGACATGGGAGACCCAGTACTTC. Protein: CVSGTWETQYF.